This record covers a single TCR beta chain. The entry originates in a study of cytomegalovirus exposure and HLA in healthy donors. PCR employed 60 Vbeta and 13 Jbeta primers. Method: immunoSEQ multiplex PCR; TCRdb's copy keeps in-frame clones and lacks some. The sample lists under 150,000 clones, around 80% seen once, with under 9.5% in the top ten. This CDR3 has 14 amino acids. Trimming removed 5 bases at V and 5 bases at J, with 13 bases between. The V gene's germline CDR1 is SGHTA and CDR2 FQGNSA. Material: PBMCs. The TCR sequence derives from a woman in her fifties or sixties in good health and CMV-seropositive. The V call is TRBV7-2, the J call TRBJ1-5; possibly TRBD1 for D (6 bases). The CDR3 DNA follows: TGTGCCAGCAGCACCGACGGACAGTATCAGCCCCAGCATTTT. Protein: CASSTDGQYQPQHF.